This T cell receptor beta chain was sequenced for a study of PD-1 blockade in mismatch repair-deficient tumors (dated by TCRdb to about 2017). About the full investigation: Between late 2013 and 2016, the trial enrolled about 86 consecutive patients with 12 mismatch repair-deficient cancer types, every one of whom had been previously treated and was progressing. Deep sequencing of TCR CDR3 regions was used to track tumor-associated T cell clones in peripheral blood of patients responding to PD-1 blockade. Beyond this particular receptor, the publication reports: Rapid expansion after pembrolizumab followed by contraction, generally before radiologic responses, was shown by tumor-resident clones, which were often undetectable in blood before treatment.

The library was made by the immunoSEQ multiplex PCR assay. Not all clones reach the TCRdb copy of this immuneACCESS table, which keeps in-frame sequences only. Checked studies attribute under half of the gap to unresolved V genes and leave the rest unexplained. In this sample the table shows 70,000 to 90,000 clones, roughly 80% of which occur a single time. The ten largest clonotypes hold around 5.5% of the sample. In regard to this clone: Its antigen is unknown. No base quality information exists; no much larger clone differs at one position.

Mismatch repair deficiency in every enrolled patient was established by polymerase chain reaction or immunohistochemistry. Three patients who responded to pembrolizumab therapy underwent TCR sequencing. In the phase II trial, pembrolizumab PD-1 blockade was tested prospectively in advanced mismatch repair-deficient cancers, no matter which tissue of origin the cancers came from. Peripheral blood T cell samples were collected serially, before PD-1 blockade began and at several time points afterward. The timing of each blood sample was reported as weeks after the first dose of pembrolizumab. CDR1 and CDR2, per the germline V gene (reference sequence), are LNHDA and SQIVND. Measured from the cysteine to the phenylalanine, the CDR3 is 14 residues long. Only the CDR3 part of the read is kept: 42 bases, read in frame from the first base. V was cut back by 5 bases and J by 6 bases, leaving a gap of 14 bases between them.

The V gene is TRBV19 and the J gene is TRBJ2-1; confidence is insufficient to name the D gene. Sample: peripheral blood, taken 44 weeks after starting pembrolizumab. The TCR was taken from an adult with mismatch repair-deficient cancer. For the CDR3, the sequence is CASSSQVTANEQFF. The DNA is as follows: TGTGCCAGTAGTTCGCAGGTGACGGCCAATGAGCAGTTCTTC.